Presented here are 25 T cell receptor beta chains from one specimen sequenced in a study of T cell responses to AZD1222 COVID-19 vaccine. Here immunoSEQ multiplex PCR was the method, and the copy in TCRdb shows in-frame clones only, minus some. This table holds 55,000 to 60,000 clones, 75% to 90% found once. Source: peripheral blood, taken on day 0 of MenACWY control vaccination. These receptors all come from an adult in good health.

The chain has TRBV6-5 and TRBJ1-2; D possibly corresponds to TRBD1 (5 bases). The CDR3 spans 14 residues. Trimming took off 8 bases at V and 5 bases at J, with 18 bases between the two ends. Germline V gene data show CDR1 as MNHEY and CDR2 as SVGAGI. CDR3 loop: CASSGGTDAYGYTF. In nucleotides, the CDR3 is TGTGCCAGCTCTGGAGGGACGGATGCTTATGGCTACACCTTC.

The J gene is TRBJ1-6, the V gene TRBV6-4, with D tentatively TRBD1 (5 bases). Trimming took off 0 bases at V and 9 bases at J, with 12 bases between the two ends. There are 15 residues in the CDR3. From germline, CDR1 is MRHNA and CDR2 SNTAGT. CDR3 nucleotide sequence: TGTGCCAGCAGTGACTCGGCGGGGCGGTTTTCACCCCTCCACTTT. Its translation: CASSDSAGRFSPLHF.

The V call is TRBV5-5, the J call TRBJ2-5; 7 bases align to TRBD2. The CDR3 spans 15 residues. Trimming at V came to 4 bases and at J to 4 bases, leaving 10 bases not matched to a gene. CDR1 SGHKS and CDR2 YYEKEE come from the germline V gene (reference sequence). The CDR3 is CASSISGPSGETQYF. In DNA, the CDR3 is TGTGCCAGCAGCATCTCGGGCCCTAGCGGAGAGACCCAGTACTTC.

V is TRBV19 and J is TRBJ2-3; D uncertain. The V gene lost 7 bases and the J gene lost 4 bases, with 18 bases spanning the gap. CDR3 length: 15 amino acids. Germline CDR1 and CDR2: LNHDA and SQIVND (reference sequence). CDR3 nucleotides: TGTGCCAGTACCCCGACTTCTGTCGCGGCAGATACGCAGTATTTT. Amino acids: CASTPTSVAADTQYF.

This chain uses TRBV9 with TRBJ2-1; TRBD2 agrees at 11 bases. From germline, CDR1 is SGDLS and CDR2 YYNGEE. J gave up 3 bases and V 3 bases, and 5 bases lay outside the gene matches. The CDR3 extends over 16 amino acids. The DNA of the CDR3 is TGTGCCAGCAGCGCATACGGGACTAGCGGCTACAATGAGCAGTTCTTC. This gives the protein CASSAYGTSGYNEQFF.

This clone was observed a few times. The V and J genes are TRBV28 and TRBJ1-5, with D perhaps matching TRBD1 (6 bases). The V end was cut by 5 bases, the J end by 4 bases, with 18 bases between. This CDR3 contains 16 residues. Germline values: CDR1 MDHEN, CDR2 SYDVKM. The CDR3 loop is CASSAGVGTRNQPQHF. The CDR3 coding sequence is TGTGCCAGCAGTGCAGGGGTGGGGACACGTAATCAGCCCCAGCATTTT.

The gene calls are TRBV7-2 and TRBJ1-1; D may be TRBD1 (5 bases). The CDR3 consists of 15 residues. With 4 bases removed from V and 2 bases from J, the gap between germline ends came to 14 bases. Germline CDR1 SGHTA, CDR2 FQGNSA. CDR3 loop: CASSSSPTANTEAFF. The CDR3 bases are TGTGCCAGCAGCTCGAGTCCGACAGCAAACACTGAAGCTTTCTTT.

The genes are TRBV5-6 and TRBJ2-7; the match to TRBD2 covers 8 bases. The CDR3 has 15 amino acids. In germline, CDR1 is SGHDT, CDR2 YYEEEE. The trim removed 0 bases at V and 4 bases at J, leaving 6 bases unmatched. This chain's CDR3 is CASSLGLANLYEQYF. Written as DNA, the CDR3 is TGTGCCAGCAGCTTGGGACTAGCGAACCTGTACGAGCAGTACTTC.

CDR3 DNA: TGTGCCACCAGCTCCCGTTTGGACACTGAAGCTTTCTTT. Translation gives CATSSRLDTEAFF. The chain links TRBV15 to TRBJ1-1; D is unresolved. The CDR3 covers 13 residues. CDR1 LNHNV and CDR2 YYDKDF come from the germline V gene (reference sequence). V gave up 5 bases and J gave up 3 bases, with 10 bases separating them.

This clone appeared a few times. The V gene is TRBV27, the J gene TRBJ1-6; the D gene is possibly TRBD1 (6 bases). CDR3 length equals 15 residues. V was shortened by 5 bases and J by 4 bases, with 12 bases between the two germline ends. CDR1 MNHEY and CDR2 SMNVEV come from the germline V gene (reference sequence). CDR3 amino acids: CASSPYREYNSPLHF. For the CDR3, the DNA is TGTGCCAGCAGTCCCTACAGGGAATATAATTCACCCCTCCACTTT.

This chain's CDR3 is CASSLTGPDRNIQYF. In nucleotides, the CDR3 is TGCGCCAGCAGCTTGACCGGACCGGACCGGAACATTCAGTACTTC. V is TRBV5-1 and J is TRBJ2-4, with D hard to call. The V gene lost 1 base and the J gene lost 7 bases, with 15 bases spanning the gap. In germline, CDR1 is SGHRS, CDR2 YFSETQ. The CDR3 has 15 residues.

In this sample, this clone turned up once. The V gene is TRBV9, the J gene TRBJ2-2, with D unresolved. Trimming removed 0 bases from V and 3 bases from J, with 6 bases in between. Germline V gene data show CDR1 as SGDLS and CDR2 as YYNGEE. The CDR3 consists of 14 residues. The CDR3 loop reads CASSVDLYTGELFF. Here the CDR3 DNA reads TGTGCCAGCAGCGTAGACCTCTACACCGGGGAGCTGTTTTTT.

The chain joins TRBV5-1 to TRBJ2-1; TRBD2 matches 10 bases. CDR3 length equals 15 residues. Germline CDR1 SGHRS, CDR2 YFSETQ. The junction had 7 bases not matched to a gene; V was cut back by 2 bases and J by 8 bases. CDR3 sequence (DNA): TGCGCCAGCAGCTTATTAGCGGGAGGTAGCGATGAGCAGTTCTTC. Its protein is CASSLLAGGSDEQFF.

The V and J genes are TRBV6-2 or TRBV6-3 and TRBJ1-4; no firm D call. CDR3 length equals 15 residues. CDR1 and CDR2 (germline): MNHEY, SVGEGT. V lost 2 bases to trimming and J lost 3 bases, with 10 bases between them. CDR3 region: CASSYVGAANEKLFF. Here the CDR3 DNA reads TGTGCCAGCAGTTACGTGGGAGCGGCTAATGAAAAACTGTTTTTT.

The rearrangement links TRBV10-3 to TRBJ2-5; the D is unclear. The CDR3 length is 13 residues. Trimming stripped 6 bases from V and 4 bases from J, with 12 bases between. Germline-derived CDR1 and CDR2 are ENHRY and SYGVKD. As DNA, the CDR3 is TGTGCCATCAGCGACGACCCCCGAGAGACCCAGTACTTC. Translation gives CAISDDPRETQYF.

The rearrangement links TRBV5-1 to TRBJ1-2; D is possibly TRBD1 (6 bases). V was clipped by 2 bases and J by 3 bases, with 8 bases between them. CDR1 SGHRS and CDR2 YFSETQ come from the germline V gene. The length of the CDR3 is 13 residues. The CDR3 sequence: CASSLQGDYGYTF. The CDR3 region has the DNA TGCGCCAGCAGCTTACAGGGAGACTATGGCTACACCTTC.

This chain uses TRBV30 with TRBJ2-5; TRBD2 might be the D (6 bases). The V end was cut by 1 base, the J end by 4 bases, with 7 bases between. Germline CDR1 GTSNPN, CDR2 SVGIG (reference sequence). The CDR3 has 12 amino acids. CDR3 residues: CAWSAGGETQYF. The CDR3 region has the DNA TGTGCCTGGAGTGCCGGGGGAGAGACCCAGTACTTC. Variable domain in full (rest from reference TRBV30 and TRBJ2-5): SQTIHQWPATLVQPVGSPLSLECTVEGTSNPNLYWYRQAAGRGLQLLFYSVGIGQISSEVPQNLSASRPQDRQFILSSKKLLLSDSGFYLCAWSAGGETQYFGPGTRLLVL.

This chain uses TRBV6-5 with TRBJ1-2; 12 nucleotides match TRBD1. Germline values: CDR1 MNHEY, CDR2 SVGAGI. V lost 6 bases to trimming and J lost 7 bases; unmatched junction nucleotides: 9. CDR3 length: 15 amino acids. In DNA, the CDR3 is TGTGCCAGCAGCCCACCGGGACAGGGGGCGTTTGGCTACACCTTC. It encodes CASSPPGQGAFGYTF.

This sequence joins TRBV5-5 and TRBJ2-5; a weak D match, TRBD2 (5 bases). Germline-derived CDR1 and CDR2 are SGHKS and YYEKEE (reference sequence). The V end lost 5 bases, the J end lost 3 bases, and 14 bases lay between the germline ends. The CDR3 runs to 14 residues. CDR3 sequence reads: CASSSGNLKETQYF. CDR3 sequence (DNA): TGTGCCAGCAGTTCCGGGAACCTAAAAGAGACCCAGTACTTC.

The J gene is TRBJ1-2, the V gene TRBV5-1, with TRBD1 matching 7 bases. The CDR3 covers 14 residues. CDR1 is SGHRS, CDR2 YFSETQ, per germline. V lost 4 bases and J lost 5; bases outside the gene matches: 8. The CDR3 reads CASSAGGPVYGYTF. CDR3 in DNA: TGCGCCAGCAGCGCAGGGGGTCCTGTATATGGCTACACCTTC.

The table lists this clone with a count of one. The chain is built from TRBV11-2 and TRBJ2-3; TRBD2 matches 11 bases. CDR3 length: 19 amino acids. Germline V CDR1 and CDR2: SGHAT, FQNNGV. The V and J ends lost 1 base and 4 bases, in that order; junction bases with no gene match: 13. The CDR3 DNA reads as TGTGCCAGCAGCTTAGGGAATCAGTTTAGCGGGAGGGGCTCAGATACGCAGTATTTT. Protein sequence: CASSLGNQFSGRGSDTQYF.

This clone was counted a few times. This rearrangement joins TRBV5-5 to TRBJ1-5; TRBD1 agrees at 10 bases. Germline loops: CDR1 SGHKS, CDR2 YYEKEE (reference sequence). The V and J ends lost 6 bases and 7 bases, in that order; junction bases with no gene match: 16. The CDR3 contains 17 residues. The CDR3 DNA follows: TGTGCCAGCATCTCGCCCCGGGACAGGGGAAAGAGACAGCCCCAGCATTTT. Amino acids: CASISPRDRGKRQPQHF.

The V and J genes are TRBV6-5 and TRBJ1-2, with a weak D call TRBD1 (5 bases). V lost 0 bases and J lost 0, with 11 bases in between. Germline V gene data show CDR1 as MNHEY and CDR2 as SVGAGI. This CDR3 is built from 16 residues. The CDR3: CASSYSETRANYGYTF. The CDR3 bases are TGTGCCAGCAGTTACTCGGAAACCAGGGCTAACTATGGCTACACCTTC.

The chain carries TRBV15 and TRBJ2-5; D might be TRBD1 or TRBD2, each matching 6 bases. Deletions cut 3 bases from V and 1 base from J, with 12 bases between. The germline CDR1 and CDR2 sequences are LNHNV and YYDKDF (reference sequence). The CDR3 runs 15 residues. In nucleotides, the CDR3 is TGTGCCACCAGCAGTTCCGGGGGCCTCCAAGAGACCCAGTACTTC. It codes for CATSSSGGLQETQYF. The whole variable domain, filled in from reference TRBV15 and TRBJ2-5, reads DAMVIQNPRYQVTQFGKPVTLSCSQTLNHNVMYWYQQKSSQAPKLLFHYYDKDFNNEADTPDNFQSRRPNTSFCFLDIRSPGLGDTAMYLCATSSSGGLQETQYFGPGTRLLVL.

V and J are TRBV11-2 and TRBJ2-1; 7 bases fit TRBD2. Germline-derived CDR1 and CDR2 are SGHAT and FQNNGV. The ends lost 0 bases at V and 8 bases at J; junction bases unmatched: 7. The CDR3 sequence is 15 residues long. This CDR3 is CASSLEVGGPYEQFF. The CDR3 DNA reads TGTGCCAGCAGCTTAGAGGTGGGAGGGCCTTATGAGCAGTTCTTC.